One and the same sample provided the 32 T cell receptor beta chains below, sequenced in a study of early stage breast cancer tumors. Some clones are missing from TCRdb's copy, which holds only in-frame ones; the method was immunoSEQ multiplex PCR. The sample includes around 13,000 clones, approximately 81% of them seen just once. The sequencing sample was made of normal breast tissue next to the tumor. These receptors were collected from a person in their fifties with breast cancer.

This clone ranks as medium-sized. The chain links TRBV4-3 to TRBJ1-4; D gene ambiguous. The CDR3 totals 14 residues. Germline V gene data show CDR1 as LGHNA and CDR2 as YSLEER. Trimming removed 0 bases at V and 14 bases at J, with 16 bases between. The CDR3 spells CASSQDFTLVGLFF. In nucleotides, the CDR3 is TGCGCCAGCAGCCAAGATTTCACTTTAGTGGGTCTGTTTTTT.

The genes are TRBV7-2 and TRBJ1-1; D is unclear. The germline gives CDR1 SGHTA, CDR2 FQGNSA. The CDR3 consists of 13 residues. V dropped 6 bases and J dropped 7 bases, with 15 bases sitting between them. The CDR3 region has the DNA TGTGCCAGCAGAGGGCCGAACGCTAATGAAGCTTTCTTT. It codes for CASRGPNANEAFF. The full variable domain, its missing parts supplied by reference TRBV7-2 and TRBJ1-1, is GAGVSQSPSNKVTEKGKDVELRCDPISGHTALYWYRQSLGQGLEFLIYFQGNSAPDKSGLPSDRFSAERTGGSVSTLTIQRTQQEDSAVYLCASRGPNANEAFFGQGTRLTVV.

This clone was counted a few times. The chain has TRBV5-1 and TRBJ1-6, with D tentatively TRBD1 (5 bases). Germline CDR1 SGHRS, CDR2 YFSETQ. There are 15 residues in the CDR3. Trimming pared 0 bases from V and 9 bases from J, leaving 13 bases between. The CDR3: CASSLDGQGASPLHF. The CDR3, as DNA: TGCGCCAGCAGCTTGGACGGGCAGGGAGCTTCACCCCTCCACTTT.

This sequence joins TRBV25-1 and TRBJ2-3, with 10 bases matching TRBD2. Trimming removed 1 base from V and 1 base from J; junction bases left unmatched: 5. The CDR3 extends over 17 amino acids. CDR1 is MGHDK and CDR2 is SYGVNS in the germline V gene. CDR3 loop: CASSEWTSGLRTDTQYF. The CDR3 DNA follows: TGTGCCAGCAGTGAATGGACTAGCGGTCTCCGCACAGATACGCAGTATTTT.

The J gene is TRBJ2-4, the V gene TRBV4-1, with a weak D call TRBD1 (6 bases). Germline-derived CDR1 and CDR2 are MGHRA and YSYEKL. The length of the CDR3 is 19 residues. The V end lost 0 bases, the J end lost 0 bases, and 18 bases lay between the germline ends. The CDR3 sequence: CASSQESPRQGTAKNIQYF. CDR3 bases: TGCGCCAGCAGCCAAGAATCTCCTCGGCAGGGGACAGCCAAAAACATTCAGTACTTC.

This clone has a handful of counts. The chain combines TRBV2 with TRBJ2-2; D unresolved. Germline values: CDR1 SNHLY, CDR2 FYNNEI. This CDR3 contains 15 residues. The ends were cut back, 3 bases at V and 0 bases at J, with 8 bases in the middle. The chain's CDR3 is CASSDKATNTGELFF. Here the CDR3 DNA reads TGTGCCAGCAGTGATAAAGCCACGAACACCGGGGAGCTGTTTTTT. Variable domain in full (rest from reference TRBV2 and TRBJ2-2): EPEVTQTPSHQVTQMGQEVILRCVPISNHLYFYWYRQILGQKVEFLVSFYNNEISEKSEIFDDQFSVERPDGSNFTLKIRSTKLEDSAMYFCASSDKATNTGELFFGEGSRLTVL.

The chain uses TRBV2 and TRBJ2-1; 10 nucleotides line up with TRBD2. The germline V gene has CDR1 SNHLY and CDR2 FYNNEI. The CDR3 sequence is 13 residues long. With V trimmed by 7 bases and J by 7 bases, 4 bases remained unmatched. This CDR3 reads CASMLAGGNEQFF. The CDR3 DNA sequence: TGTGCCAGCATGTTAGCGGGAGGAAATGAGCAGTTCTTC.

The chain employs TRBV11-3 and TRBJ2-5; 7 bases are shared with TRBD1. V lost 3 bases, J lost 3 bases, and 1 base stayed unmatched. This CDR3 has 13 residues. Germline V gene sequence: CDR1 SGHNT, CDR2 YENEEA. The CDR3 region is CASSLGQKETQYF. Written as DNA, the CDR3 is TGTGCCAGCAGCTTGGGACAGAAAGAGACCCAGTACTTC.

The table lists this clone with a few counts. The chain combines TRBV7-2 with TRBJ2-3; D is possibly TRBD2 (6 bases). Per germline, CDR1 SGHTA and CDR2 FQGNSA. With 4 bases removed from V and 9 bases from J, the gap between germline ends came to 8 bases. This CDR3 has 11 amino acids. CDR3 sequence (DNA): TGTGCCAGCAGCTCTGGGGGGACGCAGTATTTT. It encodes CASSSGGTQYF.

This sequence joins TRBV5-1 and TRBJ2-2, with 9 bases aligning to TRBD1. The junction had 3 bases not matched to a gene; V was cut back by 3 bases and J by 3 bases. This CDR3 spans 15 amino acids. The germline gives CDR1 SGHRS, CDR2 YFSETQ. The DNA of the CDR3 is TGCGCCAGCAGCTCCGGACAGGGGTACACCGGGGAGCTGTTTTTT. Encoded protein: CASSSGQGYTGELFF.

The chain combines TRBV18 with TRBJ2-1, with 9 positions matching TRBD2. J gave up 5 bases and V 4 bases, and 0 bases lay outside the gene matches. The CDR3 is 13 residues long. Germline CDR1 is KGHSH and CDR2 is LQKENI. The CDR3 protein is CASSLAGDNEQFF. Here the CDR3 DNA reads TGTGCCAGCTCACTAGCGGGAGACAATGAGCAGTTCTTC.

This chain uses TRBV11-2 with TRBJ1-6; D gene ambiguous. Per germline, CDR1 SGHAT and CDR2 FQNNGV. Trimming removed 4 bases at V and 10 bases at J, with 14 bases between. This CDR3 contains 14 residues. The CDR3 reads CASSSFRMASPLHF. CDR3 in DNA: TGTGCCAGCAGCTCATTCAGGATGGCCTCACCCCTCCACTTT.

This sequence joins TRBV4-1 and TRBJ2-6; TRBD2 might be the D (5 bases). The V end was cut by 1 base, the J end by 2 bases, with 18 bases between. CDR1 is MGHRA, CDR2 YSYEKL, per germline. The CDR3 covers 19 residues. The CDR3 DNA sequence: TGCGCCAGCAGCCAAGGACACGGGATTTTAATCACTGGGGCCAACGTCCTGACTTTC. Its translation is CASSQGHGILITGANVLTF.

This clone appeared a single time. J is TRBJ2-7 and V is TRBV6-5; D possibly matches TRBD1 or TRBD2 (7 bases each). V was pared by 3 bases and J by 5 bases, with 17 bases between. Germline V gene data show CDR1 as MNHEY and CDR2 as SVGAGI. The CDR3 covers 15 residues. The CDR3, as DNA: TGTGCCAGCAGTTATGTCAGGGGGGGCGTGAACGAGCAGTACTTC. It specifies CASSYVRGGVNEQYF.

V is TRBV18 and J is TRBJ2-7; 11 bases agree with TRBD2. From germline, CDR1 is KGHSH and CDR2 LQKENI. This CDR3 has 17 amino acids. After removal of 2 bases from V and 5 bases from J, the junction contained 11 bases not matched to a gene. CDR3 bases: TGTGCCAGCTCACCAAACTCGGTAGCGGGGGGGCAGAACGAGCAGTACTTC. Translated, it gives CASSPNSVAGGQNEQYF.

The chain uses TRBV7-9 and TRBJ2-5; 9 bases agree with TRBD1. The J segment lost 1 base and the V segment lost 5 bases, leaving 2 bases of the junction unmatched. Germline V gene lookup returns CDR1 SEHNR and CDR2 FQNEAQ (reference sequence). The CDR3 is 14 amino acids. CDR3 residues: CASSLQGAQETQYF. As DNA, the CDR3 is TGTGCCAGCAGCCTACAGGGGGCCCAAGAGACCCAGTACTTC.

The chain employs TRBV7-2 and TRBJ2-1, with a weak D call TRBD1 (6 bases). The CDR3 has 14 amino acids. Germline V gene lookup returns CDR1 SGHTA and CDR2 FQGNSA. The V end lost 5 bases, the J end lost 3 bases, and 11 bases lay between the germline ends. The CDR3 bases are TGTGCCAGCAGCCCAGGGACATTCTACAATGAGCAGTTCTTC. Translating gives CASSPGTFYNEQFF.

The CDR3 bases are TGTGCCAGCAGCTTTTTGGACAGGGAGCGGAATGGCTACACCTTC. Its protein is CASSFLDRERNGYTF. This chain uses TRBV5-6 with TRBJ1-2; 8 bases are shared with TRBD1. With 2 bases clipped from V and 6 bases from J, the junction kept 9 bases outside the gene matches. Germline loops: CDR1 SGHDT, CDR2 YYEEEE. This CDR3 is 15 amino acids long.

The chain couples TRBV5-1 to TRBJ2-7; TRBD1 agrees at 11 bases. CDR1 is SGHRS and CDR2 is YFSETQ in the germline V gene. This CDR3 has 14 residues. Germline trimming cut 3 bases from V and 3 bases from J; bases unmatched to any gene: 2. In nucleotides, the CDR3 is TGCGCCAGCAGCTACGGGACAGGGGGCTACGAGCAGTACTTC. It codes for CASSYGTGGYEQYF.

The rearrangement joins TRBV7-8 to TRBJ2-1, with TRBD2 matching 12 bases. The V segment lost 5 bases and the J segment 11 bases; nucleotides outside the gene matches: 22. The CDR3 spans 19 residues. Per the germline V gene, CDR1 is SGHVS and CDR2 is FQNEAQ. The CDR3 sequence is CASSPKETGVLAGGGQQFF. CDR3 DNA: TGTGCCAGCAGCCCAAAGGAGACAGGGGTGCTAGCGGGGGGGGGACAGCAGTTCTTC. Full variable domain (outside the CDR3, taken from reference TRBV7-8 and TRBJ2-1): GAGVSQSPRYKVAKRGQDVALRCDPISGHVSLFWYQQALGQGPEFLTYFQNEAQLDKSGLPSDRFFAERPEGSVSTLKIQRTQQEDSAVYLCASSPKETGVLAGGGQQFFGPGTRLTVL.

The CDR3 sequence: CASSMTNTEAFF. The CDR3 DNA follows: TGTGCCAGTAGTATGACCAACACTGAAGCTTTCTTT. The chain links TRBV19 to TRBJ1-1, with no clear D. The CDR3 runs 12 residues. The V end lost 3 bases, the J end lost 2 bases, and 4 bases lay between the germline ends. Germline assignment: CDR1 LNHDA and CDR2 SQIVND (reference sequence).

CDR3 sequence (DNA): TGTGCCAGCAGTTACTCAGGAAGGCCCCAAGAGACCCAGTACTTC. As protein: CASSYSGRPQETQYF. This chain uses TRBV6-5 with TRBJ2-5; D is uncertain. V lost 0 bases, J lost 1 base, and 9 bases lay in between. Germline V CDR1 and CDR2: MNHEY, SVGAGI. CDR3 length: 15 amino acids.

This clone has only a few counts. The V gene is TRBV6-6, the J gene TRBJ2-7; 9 bases are shared with TRBD2. Germline-derived CDR1 and CDR2 are MNHNY and SVGAGI (reference sequence). The CDR3 sequence is 15 residues long. V was clipped by 2 bases and J by 6 bases; unmatched bases: 8. The CDR3: CASSYPRAGGIEQYF. The CDR3 DNA reads TGTGCCAGCAGTTACCCTCGGGCGGGAGGGATCGAGCAGTACTTC.

The chain carries TRBV7-9 and TRBJ1-1, with D tentatively TRBD1 (5 bases). This CDR3 is built from 15 residues. Germline V gives CDR1 SEHNR, CDR2 FQNEAQ (reference sequence). The V gene lost 6 bases and the J gene lost 5 bases, with 19 bases spanning the gap. This chain's CDR3 is CASSILQVVQTEAFF. CDR3 bases: TGTGCCAGCAGTATACTACAGGTCGTCCAAACTGAAGCTTTCTTT.

This chain uses TRBV4-3 with TRBJ2-3; 9 positions agree with TRBD2. This CDR3 spans 17 amino acids. The trim removed 1 base at V and 4 bases at J, leaving 9 bases unmatched. Germline V gives CDR1 LGHNA, CDR2 YSLEER. CDR3 amino acids: CASSQGGPREGPDTQYF. The CDR3 region has the DNA TGCGCCAGCAGCCAAGGGGGGCCGCGGGAGGGCCCAGATACGCAGTATTTT.

The V and J genes are TRBV9 and TRBJ1-4; D gene ambiguous. V lost 4 bases to trimming and J lost 3 bases, with 13 bases between them. Germline CDR1 and CDR2: SGDLS and YYNGEE. This CDR3 spans 15 amino acids. The CDR3 coding sequence is TGTGCCAGCAGCCGAGACGTCGGGTCTAATGAAAAACTGTTTTTT. This sequence encodes CASSRDVGSNEKLFF.

The chain combines TRBV28 with TRBJ2-7; 8 nucleotides agree with TRBD2. Unmatched junction bases numbered 7, after V lost 3 bases and J lost 6 bases. Germline loops: CDR1 MDHEN, CDR2 SYDVKM. This CDR3 region has 14 residues. The CDR3 DNA is TGTGCCAGCAGTTTCCAGTTAGCGGGGACCGAGCAGTACTTC. This encodes CASSFQLAGTEQYF.

This chain uses TRBV7-6 with TRBJ2-5; no clear D gene. Germline loops: CDR1 SGHVS, CDR2 FNYEAQ. V shed 1 base and J shed 5 bases, with 14 bases lying between them. This CDR3 is built from 15 residues. CDR3 sequence: CASSLDIGSGETQYF. DNA for the CDR3: TGTGCCAGCAGCTTAGACATAGGCAGTGGGGAGACCCAGTACTTC.

The chain recombines TRBV5-1 with TRBJ2-1; unclear D gene. Trimming removed 4 bases at V and 6 bases at J, with 8 bases between. CDR1 and CDR2 (germline): SGHRS, YFSETQ. The CDR3 is 12 residues long. The CDR3 region is CASSLSPNEQFF. CDR3 nucleotide sequence: TGCGCCAGCAGCCTCAGCCCCAATGAGCAGTTCTTC.

This rearrangement joins TRBV18 to TRBJ1-3; tentative D call: TRBD1 (6 bases). Trimming removed 2 bases from V and 1 base from J, with 9 bases in between. This CDR3 contains 15 residues. Germline loops: CDR1 KGHSH, CDR2 LQKENI. CDR3: CASSPIQGSGNTIYF. The CDR3 nucleotides read TGTGCCAGCTCACCAATACAGGGATCTGGAAACACCATATATTTT.

The chain links TRBV28 to TRBJ2-7; D possibly corresponds to TRBD2 (6 bases). This CDR3 region has 14 residues. Germline loops: CDR1 MDHEN, CDR2 SYDVKM. V shed 3 bases and J shed 6 bases, with 15 bases lying between them. CDR3 loop: CASSLGGKPSEQYF. CDR3 in DNA: TGTGCCAGCAGTTTGGGCGGGAAACCTAGCGAGCAGTACTTC.

The chain carries TRBV6-4 and TRBJ1-5, with D possibly being TRBD1 (5 bases). Trimming stripped 2 bases from V and 6 bases from J, with 17 bases between. Germline CDR1 MRHNA, CDR2 SNTAGT. This CDR3 comprises 16 residues. The CDR3 protein is CASSDGVGQRGQPQHF. For the CDR3, the DNA is TGTGCCAGCAGTGACGGGGTGGGTCAAAGGGGTCAGCCCCAGCATTTT.